One and the same sample provided the 5 T cell receptor beta chains below, sequenced in a study of T-cell reconstitution after alpha-beta-depleted transplantation in children. During its preparation, the TCRbeta library received unique molecular identifiers. Via MiXCR, TCRdb re-called the PCR reads, giving one row per CDR3 protein. The sample consists of 350,000 to 400,000 distinct CDR3 sequences, roughly 21% of them appearing once. Specimen: PBMCs from the stem cell graft donor, collected from the stem cell graft. The origin of the receptors is a human donor who donated a stem cell graft to a child with acute myeloid leukemia.

This clonotype was seen repeatedly, ten times or more. This chain joins TRBV10-3 and TRBJ2-1; possible D gene TRBD2, 6 bases. The CDR3 loop spans 11 amino acids. Germline assignment: CDR1 ENHRY and CDR2 SYGVKD. The V end lost 6 bases, the J end lost 12 bases, and 12 bases lay between the germline ends. CDR3 amino acids: CAISVGSTQFF. In DNA, the CDR3 is TGTGCCATCAGCGTCGGGAGTACGCAGTTCTTC.

The chain uses TRBV5-1 and TRBJ2-1; TRBD2 matches at 10 bases. The CDR3 contains 16 residues. Germline CDR1 is SGHRS and CDR2 is YFSETQ. Trimming cost V 2 bases and J 7 bases; bases outside gene matches: 9. In nucleotides, the CDR3 is TGCGCCAGCAGCTTCCAAGTGTTAGCGGGAGGAAATGAGCAGTTCTTC. It encodes CASSFQVLAGGNEQFF. Using reference TRBV5-1 and TRBJ2-1 for the parts outside the CDR3, the full variable domain is KAGVTQTPRYLIKTRGQQVTLSCSPISGHRSVSWYQQTPGQGLQFLFEYFSETQRNKGNFPGRFSGRQFSNSRSEMNVSTLELGDSALYLCASSFQVLAGGNEQFFGPGTRLTVL.

This clonotype was observed a handful of times. The chain joins TRBV2 to TRBJ2-7, with 10 positions matching TRBD1. Unmatched junction bases numbered 8, after V lost 8 bases and J lost 1 base. The CDR3 covers 15 residues. CDR1 is SNHLY and CDR2 is FYNNEI in the germline V gene. The CDR3 DNA reads TGTGCCAGCCTCCGCGGGACAGGGGTTTCCTACGAGCAGTACTTC. Protein: CASLRGTGVSYEQYF.

This clonotype has a count of ten or more. The V call is TRBV20-1, the J call TRBJ2-1; D perhaps matches TRBD1 (5 bases). This CDR3 spans 11 amino acids. CDR1 DFQATT and CDR2 SNEGSKA come from the germline V gene (reference sequence). V was pared by 3 bases and J by 12 bases, with 12 bases between. CDR3 coding DNA: TGCAGTGCTAGTCGGACACTCGGGCAGTTCTTC. This translates into CSASRTLGQFF.

This clonotype was detected a few times. The chain recombines TRBV20-1 with TRBJ2-7, with 10 nucleotides matching TRBD2. The ends lost 1 base at V and 4 bases at J; junction bases unmatched: 10. Germline-derived CDR1 and CDR2 are DFQATT and SNEGSKA (reference sequence). CDR3 length: 16 amino acids. DNA of the CDR3: TGCAGTGCTAGAGCCCTTCTAGCGGGAGTAAGTTACGAGCAGTACTTC. As protein: CSARALLAGVSYEQYF.